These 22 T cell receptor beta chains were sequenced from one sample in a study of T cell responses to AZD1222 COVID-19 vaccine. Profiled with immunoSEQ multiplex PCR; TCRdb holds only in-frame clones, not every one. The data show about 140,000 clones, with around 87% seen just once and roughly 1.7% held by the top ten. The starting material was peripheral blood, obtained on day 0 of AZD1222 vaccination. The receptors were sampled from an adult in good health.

The CDR3 nucleotides are TGTGCCAGCAGTGACGGCGGGGGCACAGATACGCAGTATTTT. The encoded protein is CASSDGGGTDTQYF. This chain uses TRBV6-4 with TRBJ2-3; TRBD2 is a possible D gene (6 bases). V lost 2 bases and J 1 base, leaving 7 bases between the germline ends. The germline gives CDR1 MRHNA, CDR2 SNTAGT. The CDR3 runs to 14 residues.

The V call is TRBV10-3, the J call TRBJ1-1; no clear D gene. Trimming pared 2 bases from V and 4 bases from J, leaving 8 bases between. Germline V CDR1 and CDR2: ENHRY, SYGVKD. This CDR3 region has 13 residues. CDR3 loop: CAISEIGRTEAFF. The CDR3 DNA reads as TGTGCCATCAGTGAGATTGGGCGCACTGAAGCTTTCTTT.

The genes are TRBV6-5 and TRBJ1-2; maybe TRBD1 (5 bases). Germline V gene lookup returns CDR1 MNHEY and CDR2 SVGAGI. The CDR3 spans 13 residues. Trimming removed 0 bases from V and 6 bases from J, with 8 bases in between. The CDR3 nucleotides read TGTGCCAGCAGTTACTCTGCAGGGCATGGCTACACCTTC. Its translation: CASSYSAGHGYTF.

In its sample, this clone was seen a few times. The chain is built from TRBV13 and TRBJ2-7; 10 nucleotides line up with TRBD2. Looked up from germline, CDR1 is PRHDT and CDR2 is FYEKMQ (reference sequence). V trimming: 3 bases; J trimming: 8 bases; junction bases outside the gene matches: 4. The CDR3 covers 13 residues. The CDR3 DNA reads TGTGCCAGCAGCTTGGCTAGCGGGGGCAAGCAGTACTTC. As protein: CASSLASGGKQYF.

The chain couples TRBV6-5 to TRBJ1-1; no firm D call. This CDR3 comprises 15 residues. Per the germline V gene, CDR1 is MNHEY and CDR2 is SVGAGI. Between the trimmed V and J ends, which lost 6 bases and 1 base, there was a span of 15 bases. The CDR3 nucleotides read TGTGCCAGCAGCGCCATATTAACAAGGAACACTGAAGCTTTCTTT. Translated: CASSAILTRNTEAFF.

The CDR3 DNA reads as TGCGCCAGCAGCCAAGATAGTGGACAGGCCCACGAGCAGTACTTC. Its protein is CASSQDSGQAHEQYF. The rearrangement links TRBV4-1 to TRBJ2-7, with 7 bases aligning to TRBD1. The J segment lost 5 bases and the V segment lost 0 bases, leaving 7 bases of the junction unmatched. Germline-derived CDR1 and CDR2 are MGHRA and YSYEKL. This CDR3 is built from 15 residues.

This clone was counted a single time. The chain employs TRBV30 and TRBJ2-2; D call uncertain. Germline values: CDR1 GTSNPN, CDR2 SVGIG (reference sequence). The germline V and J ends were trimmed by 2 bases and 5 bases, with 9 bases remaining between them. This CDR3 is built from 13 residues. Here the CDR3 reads CAWSYRATGELFF. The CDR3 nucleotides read TGTGCCTGGAGTTACAGAGCGACCGGGGAGCTGTTTTTT.

The CDR3 is CASIYVRTF. In nucleotides, the CDR3 is TGTGCCAGCATCTATGTACGCACCTTC. This chain links TRBV27 with TRBJ1-2, with D unresolved. Germline lookup yields CDR1 MNHEY and CDR2 SMNVEV (reference sequence). The CDR3 covers 9 residues. The V end was cut by 7 bases, the J end by 13 bases, with 10 bases between.

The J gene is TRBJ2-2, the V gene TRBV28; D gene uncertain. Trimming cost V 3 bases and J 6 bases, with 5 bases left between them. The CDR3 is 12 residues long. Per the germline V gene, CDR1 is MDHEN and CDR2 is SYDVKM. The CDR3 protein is CASSLIAGELFF. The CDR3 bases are TGTGCCAGCAGTTTGATAGCCGGGGAGCTGTTTTTT. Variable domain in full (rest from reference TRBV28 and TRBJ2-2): DVKVTQSSRYLVKRTGEKVFLECVQDMDHENMFWYRQDPGLGLRLIYFSYDVKMKEKGDIPEGYSVSREKKERFSLILESASTNQTSMYLCASSLIAGELFFGEGSRLTVL.

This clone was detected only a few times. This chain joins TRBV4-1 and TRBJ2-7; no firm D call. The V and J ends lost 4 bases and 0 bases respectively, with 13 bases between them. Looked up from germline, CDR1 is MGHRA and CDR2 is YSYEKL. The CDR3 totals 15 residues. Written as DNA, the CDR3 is TGCGCCAGCAGCCCCCTTGGCACCACCTCCTACGAGCAGTACTTC. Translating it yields CASSPLGTTSYEQYF.

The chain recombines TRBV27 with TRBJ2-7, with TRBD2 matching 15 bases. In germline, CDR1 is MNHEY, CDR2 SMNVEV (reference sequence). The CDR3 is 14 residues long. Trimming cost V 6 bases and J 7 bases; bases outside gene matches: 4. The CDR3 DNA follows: TGTGCCAGCAGGACCGGGACTAGCGGGGGGGAGCAGTACTTC. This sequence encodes CASRTGTSGGEQYF.

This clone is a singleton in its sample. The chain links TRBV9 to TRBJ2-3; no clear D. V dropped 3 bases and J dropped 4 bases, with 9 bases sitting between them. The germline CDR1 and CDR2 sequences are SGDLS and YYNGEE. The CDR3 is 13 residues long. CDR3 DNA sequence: TGTGCCAGCAGCGGGTCCCCCCCAGATACGCAGTATTTT. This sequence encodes CASSGSPPDTQYF. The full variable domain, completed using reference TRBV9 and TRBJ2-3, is DSGVTQTPKHLITATGQRVTLRCSPRSGDLSVYWYQQSLDQGLQFLIQYYNGEERAKGNILERFSAQQFPDLHSELNLSSLELGDSALYFCASSGSPPDTQYFGPGTRLTVL.

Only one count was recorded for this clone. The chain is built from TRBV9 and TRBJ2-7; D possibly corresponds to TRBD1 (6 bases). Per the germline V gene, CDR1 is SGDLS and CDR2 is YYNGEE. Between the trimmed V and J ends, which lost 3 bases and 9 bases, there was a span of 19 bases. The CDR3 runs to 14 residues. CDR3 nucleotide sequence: TGTGCCAGCAGCGGACCCGGGACAACGAGGGCGCAGTACTTC. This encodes CASSGPGTTRAQYF.

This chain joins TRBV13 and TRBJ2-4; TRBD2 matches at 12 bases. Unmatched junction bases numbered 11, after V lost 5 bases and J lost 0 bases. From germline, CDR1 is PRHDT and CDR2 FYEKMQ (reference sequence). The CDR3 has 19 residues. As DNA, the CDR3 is TGTGCCAGCAGCCCCTACCCCCTAGCGGGAGGGGGAGCCAAAAACATTCAGTACTTC. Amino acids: CASSPYPLAGGGAKNIQYF.

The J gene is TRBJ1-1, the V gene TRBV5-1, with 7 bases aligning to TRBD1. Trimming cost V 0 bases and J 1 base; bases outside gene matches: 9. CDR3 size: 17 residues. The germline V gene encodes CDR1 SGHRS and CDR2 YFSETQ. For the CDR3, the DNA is TGCGCCAGCAGCTTGGGACAGGGTGGATTTACGAACACTGAAGCTTTCTTT. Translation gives CASSLGQGGFTNTEAFF.

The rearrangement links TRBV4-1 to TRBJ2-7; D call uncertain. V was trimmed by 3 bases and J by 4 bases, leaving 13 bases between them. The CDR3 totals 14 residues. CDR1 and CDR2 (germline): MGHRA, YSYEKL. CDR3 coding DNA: TGCGCCAGCAGCCATCCGCGGCAGAATTACGAGCAGTACTTC. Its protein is CASSHPRQNYEQYF.

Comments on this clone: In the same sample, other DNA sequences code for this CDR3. CDR3 nucleotide sequence: TGTGCCAGCAGTTTATCTCGCGGAAGGAACACTGAAGCTTTCTTT. Protein product: CASSLSRGRNTEAFF. This chain joins TRBV27 and TRBJ1-1; D uncertain. Germline lookup yields CDR1 MNHEY and CDR2 SMNVEV (reference sequence). This CDR3 spans 15 amino acids. V was shortened by 0 bases and J by 1 base, with 9 bases between the two germline ends.

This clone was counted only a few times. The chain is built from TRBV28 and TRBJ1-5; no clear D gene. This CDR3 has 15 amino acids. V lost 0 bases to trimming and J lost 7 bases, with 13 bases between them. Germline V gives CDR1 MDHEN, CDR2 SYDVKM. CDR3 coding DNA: TGTGCCAGCAGTTTATGGCAGCAGTTCGCCCAGCCCCAGCATTTT. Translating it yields CASSLWQQFAQPQHF.

CDR3 sequence (DNA): TGTGCCAGCAGCCCGTCGTGTCACCAGGGTTGTCCCTACGAGCAGTACTTC. Protein: CASSPSCHQGCPYEQYF. The gene calls are TRBV13 and TRBJ2-7; possible D gene TRBD1, 5 bases. V shed 5 bases and J shed 2 bases, with 22 bases lying between them. This CDR3 contains 17 residues. CDR1 is PRHDT and CDR2 is FYEKMQ in the germline V gene (reference sequence).

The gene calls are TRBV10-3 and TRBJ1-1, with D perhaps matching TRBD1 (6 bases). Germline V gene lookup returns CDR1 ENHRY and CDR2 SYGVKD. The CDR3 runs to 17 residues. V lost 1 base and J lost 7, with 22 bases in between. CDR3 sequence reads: CAISEFQTGSVLNEAFF. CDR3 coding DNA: TGTGCCATCAGTGAGTTCCAAACAGGGTCCGTCCTAAATGAAGCTTTCTTT.

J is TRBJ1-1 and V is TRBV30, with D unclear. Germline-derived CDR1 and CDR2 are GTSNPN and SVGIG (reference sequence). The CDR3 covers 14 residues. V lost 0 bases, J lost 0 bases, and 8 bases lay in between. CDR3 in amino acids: CAWSVGSLNTEAFF. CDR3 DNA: TGTGCCTGGAGTGTAGGCAGTCTGAACACTGAAGCTTTCTTT.

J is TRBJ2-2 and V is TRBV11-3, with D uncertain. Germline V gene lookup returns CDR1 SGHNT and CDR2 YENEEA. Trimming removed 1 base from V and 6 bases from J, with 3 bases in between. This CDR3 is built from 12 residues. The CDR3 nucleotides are TGTGCCAGCAGCTTAGGAGCCGGGGAGCTGTTTTTT. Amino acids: CASSLGAGELFF. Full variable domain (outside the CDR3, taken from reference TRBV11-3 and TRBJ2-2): EAGVVQSPRYKIIEKKQPVAFWCNPISGHNTLYWYLQNLGQGPELLIRYENEEAVDDSQLPKDRFSAERLKGVDSTLKIQPAELGDSAVYLCASSLGAGELFFGEGSRLTVL.